The text below deals with one T cell receptor beta chain. Its target is unknown. The sample comes from a study of T cells in Graves' hyperthyroidism and ophthalmopathy. Findings of the study overall: Among thyroid clonotypes expanded above 0.001, most also appeared in blood.

Amplified regions were TCR beta CDR3 sequences from RNA transcripts. The primer set for the first-round RT-PCR of the TCR CDR3 was HTBI. TCRdb re-derived calls from the multiplex PCR reads in MiXCR, one entry per CDR3 protein. The sample carries 300,000 to 500,000 distinct CDR3 sequences, over 12% recorded once. This clonotype was sampled from a man in his forties or fifties with Graves' ophthalmopathy. The sample comprised blood.

The CDR3: CASSPPFISGLAAYEQYF. The CDR3 DNA reads as TGTGCCAGCTCACCACCTTTTATTTCGGGACTAGCGGCCTACGAGCAGTACTTC. The chain carries TRBV18 and TRBJ2-7; TRBD2 agrees at 11 bases. The V gene's germline CDR1 is KGHSH and CDR2 LQKENI. Unmatched junction bases numbered 9, after V lost 0 bases and J lost 2 bases. This CDR3 spans 18 amino acids.